This T cell receptor beta chain was captured in a study of blood T cell repertoires in COVID-19. Original processing methods: Estimation of nucleated cell counts was performed using reference gene primer amplification. Clones were sequenced by immunoSEQ multiplex PCR, and TCRdb holds only the in-frame ones, with some missing. Clone size and V and J calls were adopted from that table, with D and trimming inferred from the DNA. The data show about 81,000 clones, around 89% seen once. Germline V gives CDR1 KGHSH, CDR2 LQKENI. This CDR3 spans 14 amino acids. The germline V and J ends were trimmed by 4 bases and 0 bases, with 6 bases remaining between them.

The chain has TRBV18 and TRBJ1-4; a weak D match, TRBD1 (6 bases). The receptor comes from a man in his sixties or seventies with active or convalescent COVID-19. The sequencing sample was made of peripheral blood. CDR3 coding DNA: TGTGCCAGCTCACGACAGGCAACTAATGAAAAACTGTTTTTT. Protein sequence: CASSRQATNEKLFF.